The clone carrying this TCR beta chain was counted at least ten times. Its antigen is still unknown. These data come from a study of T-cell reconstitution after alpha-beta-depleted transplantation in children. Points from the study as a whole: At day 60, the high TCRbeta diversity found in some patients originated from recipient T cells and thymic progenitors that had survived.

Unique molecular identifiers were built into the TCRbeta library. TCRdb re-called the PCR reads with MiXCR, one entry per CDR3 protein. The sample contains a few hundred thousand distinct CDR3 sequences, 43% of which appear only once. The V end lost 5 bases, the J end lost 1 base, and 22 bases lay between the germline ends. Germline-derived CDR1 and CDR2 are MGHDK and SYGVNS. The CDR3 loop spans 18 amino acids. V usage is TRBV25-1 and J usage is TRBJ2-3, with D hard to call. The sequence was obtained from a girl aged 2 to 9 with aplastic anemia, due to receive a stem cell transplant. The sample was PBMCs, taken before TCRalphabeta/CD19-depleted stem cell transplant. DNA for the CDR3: TGTGCCAGCAGTCCTCGACCGGTCATAGGTTCGGGCACAGATACGCAGTATTTT. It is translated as CASSPRPVIGSGTDTQYF.